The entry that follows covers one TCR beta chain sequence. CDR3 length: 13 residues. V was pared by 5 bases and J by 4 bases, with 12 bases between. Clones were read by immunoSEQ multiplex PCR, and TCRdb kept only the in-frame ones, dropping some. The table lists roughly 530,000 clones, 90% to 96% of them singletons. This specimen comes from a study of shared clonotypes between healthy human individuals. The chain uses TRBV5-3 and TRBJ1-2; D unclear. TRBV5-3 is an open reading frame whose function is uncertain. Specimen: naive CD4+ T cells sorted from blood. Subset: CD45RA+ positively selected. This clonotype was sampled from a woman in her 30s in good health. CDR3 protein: CARRGRALYGYTF. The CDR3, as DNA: TGTGCCAGAAGGGGCCGGGCCCTCTATGGCTACACCTTC.